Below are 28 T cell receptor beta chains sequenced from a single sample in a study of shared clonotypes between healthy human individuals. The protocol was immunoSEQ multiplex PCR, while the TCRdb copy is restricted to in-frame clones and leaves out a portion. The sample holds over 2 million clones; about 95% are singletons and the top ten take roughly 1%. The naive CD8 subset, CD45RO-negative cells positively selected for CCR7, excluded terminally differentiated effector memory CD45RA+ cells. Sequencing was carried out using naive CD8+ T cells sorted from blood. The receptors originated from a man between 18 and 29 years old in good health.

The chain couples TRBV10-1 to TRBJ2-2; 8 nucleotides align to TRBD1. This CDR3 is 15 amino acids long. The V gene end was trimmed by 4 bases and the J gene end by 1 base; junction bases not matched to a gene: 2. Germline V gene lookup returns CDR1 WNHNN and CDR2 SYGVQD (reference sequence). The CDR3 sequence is CASSGGTGNTGELFF. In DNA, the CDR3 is TGCGCCAGCAGTGGGGGGACAGGGAACACCGGGGAGCTGTTTTTT.

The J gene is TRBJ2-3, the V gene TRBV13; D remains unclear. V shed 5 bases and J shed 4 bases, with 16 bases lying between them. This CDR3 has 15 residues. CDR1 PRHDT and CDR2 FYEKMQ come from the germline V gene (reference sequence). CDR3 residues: CASSPPGPLPDTQYF. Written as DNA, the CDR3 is TGTGCCAGCAGCCCTCCCGGTCCTTTGCCAGATACGCAGTATTTT. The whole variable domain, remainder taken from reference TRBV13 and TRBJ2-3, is AAGVIQSPRHLIKEKRETATLKCYPIPRHDTVYWYQQGPGQDPQFLISFYEKMQSDKGSIPDRFSAQQFSDYHSELNMSSLELGDSALYFCASSPPGPLPDTQYFGPGTRLTVL.

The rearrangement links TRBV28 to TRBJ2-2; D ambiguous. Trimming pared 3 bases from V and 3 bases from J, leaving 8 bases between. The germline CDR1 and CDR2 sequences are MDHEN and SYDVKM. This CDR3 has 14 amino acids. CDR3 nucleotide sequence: TGTGCCAGCAGTTTGCATGGAGACACCGGGGAGCTGTTTTTT. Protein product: CASSLHGDTGELFF.

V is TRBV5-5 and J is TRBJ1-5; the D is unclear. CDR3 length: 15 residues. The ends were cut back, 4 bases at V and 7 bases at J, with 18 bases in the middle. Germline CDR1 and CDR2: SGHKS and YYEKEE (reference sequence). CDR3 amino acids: CASSEGGRSGQPQHF. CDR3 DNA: TGTGCCAGCAGCGAGGGAGGTAGGTCGGGACAGCCCCAGCATTTT.

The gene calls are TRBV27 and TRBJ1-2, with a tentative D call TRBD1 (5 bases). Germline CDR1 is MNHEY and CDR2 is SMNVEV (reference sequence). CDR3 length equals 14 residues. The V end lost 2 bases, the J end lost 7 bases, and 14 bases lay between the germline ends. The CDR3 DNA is TGTGCCAGCAGTTTAACCTCTAATGGGGGTGGCTACACCTTC. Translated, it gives CASSLTSNGGGYTF.

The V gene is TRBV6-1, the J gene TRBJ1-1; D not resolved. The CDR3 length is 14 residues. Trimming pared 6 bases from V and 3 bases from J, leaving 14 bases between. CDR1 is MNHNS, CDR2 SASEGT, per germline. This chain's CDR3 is CASRMTRRDTEAFF. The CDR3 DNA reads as TGTGCCAGCAGAATGACAAGGCGGGACACTGAAGCTTTCTTT.

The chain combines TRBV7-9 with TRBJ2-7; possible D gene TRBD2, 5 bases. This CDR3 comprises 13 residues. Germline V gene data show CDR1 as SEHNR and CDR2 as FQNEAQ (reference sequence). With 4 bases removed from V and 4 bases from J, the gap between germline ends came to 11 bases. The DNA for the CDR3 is TGTGCCAGCAGCTCGATGCCGGGATACGAGCAGTACTTC. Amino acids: CASSSMPGYEQYF.

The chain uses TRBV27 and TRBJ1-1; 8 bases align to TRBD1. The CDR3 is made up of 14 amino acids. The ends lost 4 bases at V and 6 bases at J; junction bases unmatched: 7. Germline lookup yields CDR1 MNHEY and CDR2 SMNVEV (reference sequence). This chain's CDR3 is CASSYGRGLSEAFF. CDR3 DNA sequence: TGTGCCAGCAGTTACGGCAGGGGGCTATCTGAAGCTTTCTTT.

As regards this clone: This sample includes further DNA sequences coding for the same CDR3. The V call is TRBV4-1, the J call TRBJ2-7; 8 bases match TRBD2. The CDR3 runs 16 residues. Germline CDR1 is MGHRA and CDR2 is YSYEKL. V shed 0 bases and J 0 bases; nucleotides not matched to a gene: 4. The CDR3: CASSQDPGTSSYEQYF. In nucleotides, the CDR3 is TGCGCCAGCAGCCAAGATCCTGGGACTAGCTCCTACGAGCAGTACTTC.

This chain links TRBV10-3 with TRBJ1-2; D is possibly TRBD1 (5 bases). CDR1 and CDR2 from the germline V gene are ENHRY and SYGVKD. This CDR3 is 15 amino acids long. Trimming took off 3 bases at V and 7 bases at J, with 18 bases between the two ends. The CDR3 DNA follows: TGTGCCATCAGTGACCCAGGGTCATCTTTATTTGGCTACACCTTC. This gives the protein CAISDPGSSLFGYTF.

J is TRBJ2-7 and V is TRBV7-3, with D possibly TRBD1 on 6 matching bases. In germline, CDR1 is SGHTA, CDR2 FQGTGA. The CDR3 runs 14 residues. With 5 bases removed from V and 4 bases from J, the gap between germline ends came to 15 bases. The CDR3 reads CASSKTGNVYEQYF. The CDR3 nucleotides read TGTGCCAGCAGCAAAACAGGGAACGTGTACGAGCAGTACTTC. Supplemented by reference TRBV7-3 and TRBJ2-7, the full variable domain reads GAGVSQTPSNKVTEKGKYVELRCDPISGHTALYWYRQSLGQGPEFLIYFQGTGAADDSGLPNDRFFAVRPEGSVSTLKIQRTERGDSAVYLCASSKTGNVYEQYFGPGTRLTVT.

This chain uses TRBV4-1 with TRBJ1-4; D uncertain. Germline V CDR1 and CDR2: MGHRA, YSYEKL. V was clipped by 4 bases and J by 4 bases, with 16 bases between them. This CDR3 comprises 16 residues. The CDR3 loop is CASSPSGVLGNEKLFF. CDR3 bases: TGCGCCAGCAGCCCGAGCGGCGTTTTAGGTAATGAAAAACTGTTTTTT.

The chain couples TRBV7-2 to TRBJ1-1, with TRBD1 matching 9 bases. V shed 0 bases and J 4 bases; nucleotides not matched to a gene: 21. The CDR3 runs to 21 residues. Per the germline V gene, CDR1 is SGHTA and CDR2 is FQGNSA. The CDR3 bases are TGTGCCAGCAGCTTAGCTCGGGACAGGGCTATCGTATGGAACTGGGGCACTGAAGCTTTCTTT. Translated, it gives CASSLARDRAIVWNWGTEAFF.

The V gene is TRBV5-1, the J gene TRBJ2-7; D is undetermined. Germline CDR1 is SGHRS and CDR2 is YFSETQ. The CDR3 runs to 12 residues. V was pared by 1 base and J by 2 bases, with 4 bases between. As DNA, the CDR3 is TGCGCCAGCAGCTTGTCCCCCTACGAGCAGTACTTC. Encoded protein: CASSLSPYEQYF. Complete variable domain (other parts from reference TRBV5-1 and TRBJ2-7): KAGVTQTPRYLIKTRGQQVTLSCSPISGHRSVSWYQQTPGQGLQFLFEYFSETQRNKGNFPGRFSGRQFSNSRSEMNVSTLELGDSALYLCASSLSPYEQYFGPGTRLTVT.

Written as DNA, the CDR3 is TGTGCCAGCAGCCTCGAGTCGTACACTGAAGCTTTCTTT. Translation: CASSLESYTEAFF. V gene TRBV7-2 combines with J gene TRBJ1-1, with D uncertain. Germline CDR1 and CDR2: SGHTA and FQGNSA. This CDR3 has 13 residues. V was trimmed by 5 bases and J by 3 bases, leaving 10 bases between them.

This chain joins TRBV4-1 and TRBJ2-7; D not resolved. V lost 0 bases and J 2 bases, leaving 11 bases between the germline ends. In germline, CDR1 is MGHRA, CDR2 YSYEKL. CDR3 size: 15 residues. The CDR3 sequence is CASSQESIGAYEQYF. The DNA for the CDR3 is TGCGCCAGCAGCCAAGAGTCAATTGGGGCCTACGAGCAGTACTTC.

CDR3 protein: CASSAKLAGGFGTDTQYF. DNA for the CDR3: TGTGCCAGCAGCGCGAAACTAGCGGGAGGATTTGGCACAGATACGCAGTATTTT. This chain links TRBV7-8 with TRBJ2-3; 12 nucleotides agree with TRBD2. Germline CDR1 reads SGHVS; CDR2 reads FQNEAQ. The CDR3 totals 18 residues. The junction had 10 bases not matched to a gene; V was cut back by 5 bases and J by 1 base.

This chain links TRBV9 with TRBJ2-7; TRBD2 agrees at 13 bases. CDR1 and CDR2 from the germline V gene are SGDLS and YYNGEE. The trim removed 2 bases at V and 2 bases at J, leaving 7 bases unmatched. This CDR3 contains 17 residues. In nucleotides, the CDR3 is TGTGCCAGCAGCGTCGGACTAGCGGGGGACCCGACCTACGAGCAGTACTTC. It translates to CASSVGLAGDPTYEQYF. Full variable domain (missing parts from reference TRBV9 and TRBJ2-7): DSGVTQTPKHLITATGQRVTLRCSPRSGDLSVYWYQQSLDQGLQFLIQYYNGEERAKGNILERFSAQQFPDLHSELNLSSLELGDSALYFCASSVGLAGDPTYEQYFGPGTRLTVT.

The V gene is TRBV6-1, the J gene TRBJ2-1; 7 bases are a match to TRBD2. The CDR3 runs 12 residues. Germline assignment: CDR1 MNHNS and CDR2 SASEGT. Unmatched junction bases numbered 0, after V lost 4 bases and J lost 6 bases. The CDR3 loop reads CASSGGGNEQFF. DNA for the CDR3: TGTGCCAGCAGTGGCGGGGGCAATGAGCAGTTCTTC.

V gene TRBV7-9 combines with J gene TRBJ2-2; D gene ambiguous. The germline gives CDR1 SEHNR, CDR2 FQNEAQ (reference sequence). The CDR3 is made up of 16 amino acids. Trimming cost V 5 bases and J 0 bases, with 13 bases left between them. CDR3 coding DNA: TGTGCCAGCAGCCCCGCGTCGGCGGCGAACACCGGGGAGCTGTTTTTT. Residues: CASSPASAANTGELFF.

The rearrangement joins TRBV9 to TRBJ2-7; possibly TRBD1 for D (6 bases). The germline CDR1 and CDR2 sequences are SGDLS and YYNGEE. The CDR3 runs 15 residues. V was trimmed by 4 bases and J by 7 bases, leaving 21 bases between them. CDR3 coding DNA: TGTGCCAGCAGCCCCAAGGGCAGGGGCATGTGGGAGCAGTACTTC. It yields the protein CASSPKGRGMWEQYF.

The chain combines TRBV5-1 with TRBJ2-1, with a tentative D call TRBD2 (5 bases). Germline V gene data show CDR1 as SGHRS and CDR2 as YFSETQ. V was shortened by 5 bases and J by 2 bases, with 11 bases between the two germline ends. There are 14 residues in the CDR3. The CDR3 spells CASRLELAYNEQFF. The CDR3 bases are TGCGCCAGCAGACTAGAGCTAGCCTACAATGAGCAGTTCTTC.

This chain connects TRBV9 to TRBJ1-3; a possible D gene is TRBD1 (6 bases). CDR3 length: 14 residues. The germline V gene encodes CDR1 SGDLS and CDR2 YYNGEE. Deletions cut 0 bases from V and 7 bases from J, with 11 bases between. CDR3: CASSVEGDANTIYF. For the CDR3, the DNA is TGTGCCAGCAGCGTAGAGGGGGACGCGAACACCATATATTTT.

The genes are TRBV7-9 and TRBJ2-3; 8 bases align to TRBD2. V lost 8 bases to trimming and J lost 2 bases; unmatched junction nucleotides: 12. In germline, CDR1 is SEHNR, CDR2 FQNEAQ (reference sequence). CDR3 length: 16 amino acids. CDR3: CASGLRGGLNTDTQYF. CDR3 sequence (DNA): TGTGCCAGCGGTCTCCGGGGGGGTCTAAACACAGATACGCAGTATTTT.

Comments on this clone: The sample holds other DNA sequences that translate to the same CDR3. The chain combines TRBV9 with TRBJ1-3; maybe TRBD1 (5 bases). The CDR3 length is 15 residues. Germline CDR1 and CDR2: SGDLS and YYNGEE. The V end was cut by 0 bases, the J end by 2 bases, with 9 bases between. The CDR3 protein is CASSVGGGTGNTIYF. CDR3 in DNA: TGTGCCAGCAGCGTAGGGGGCGGAACTGGAAACACCATATATTTT. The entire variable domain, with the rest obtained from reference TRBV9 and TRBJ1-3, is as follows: DSGVTQTPKHLITATGQRVTLRCSPRSGDLSVYWYQQSLDQGLQFLIQYYNGEERAKGNILERFSAQQFPDLHSELNLSSLELGDSALYFCASSVGGGTGNTIYFGEGSWLTVV.

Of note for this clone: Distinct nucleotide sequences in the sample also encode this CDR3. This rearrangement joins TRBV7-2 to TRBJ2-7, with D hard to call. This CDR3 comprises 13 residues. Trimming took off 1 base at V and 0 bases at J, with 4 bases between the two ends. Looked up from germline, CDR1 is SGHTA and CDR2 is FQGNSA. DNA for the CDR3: TGTGCCAGCAGCTTAGACGGCTCCTACGAGCAGTACTTC. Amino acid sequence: CASSLDGSYEQYF.

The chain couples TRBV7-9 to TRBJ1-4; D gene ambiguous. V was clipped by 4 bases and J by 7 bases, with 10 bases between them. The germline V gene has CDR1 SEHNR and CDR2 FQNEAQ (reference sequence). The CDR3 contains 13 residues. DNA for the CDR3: TGTGCCAGCAGCTATACCGAAAGTGAAAAACTGTTTTTT. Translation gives CASSYTESEKLFF.

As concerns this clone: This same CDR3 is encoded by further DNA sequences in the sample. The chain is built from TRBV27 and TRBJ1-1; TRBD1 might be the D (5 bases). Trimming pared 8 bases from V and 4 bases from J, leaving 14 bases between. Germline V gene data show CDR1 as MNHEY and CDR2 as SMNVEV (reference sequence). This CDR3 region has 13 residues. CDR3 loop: CASSLTGGTEAFF. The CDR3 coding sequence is TGTGCCAGCTCCCTAACCGGGGGCACTGAAGCTTTCTTT.